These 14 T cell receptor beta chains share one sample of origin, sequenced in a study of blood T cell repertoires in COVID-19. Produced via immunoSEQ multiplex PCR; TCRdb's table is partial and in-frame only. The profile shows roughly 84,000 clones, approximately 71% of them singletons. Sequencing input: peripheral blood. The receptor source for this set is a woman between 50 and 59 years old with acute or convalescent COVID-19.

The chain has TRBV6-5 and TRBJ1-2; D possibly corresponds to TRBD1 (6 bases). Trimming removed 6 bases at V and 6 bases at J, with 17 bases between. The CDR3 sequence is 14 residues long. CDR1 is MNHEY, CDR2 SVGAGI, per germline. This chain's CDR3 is CASRKLTGRDGYTF. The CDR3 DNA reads TGTGCCAGCAGGAAACTTACAGGGCGGGATGGCTACACCTTC.

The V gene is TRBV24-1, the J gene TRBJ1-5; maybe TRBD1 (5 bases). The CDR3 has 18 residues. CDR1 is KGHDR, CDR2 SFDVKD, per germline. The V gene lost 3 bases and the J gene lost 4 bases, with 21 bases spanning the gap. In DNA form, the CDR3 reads TGTGCCACCAGTGATGGGCGGGGCATGGGGGATTCGAATCAGCCCCAGCATTTT. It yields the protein CATSDGRGMGDSNQPQHF.

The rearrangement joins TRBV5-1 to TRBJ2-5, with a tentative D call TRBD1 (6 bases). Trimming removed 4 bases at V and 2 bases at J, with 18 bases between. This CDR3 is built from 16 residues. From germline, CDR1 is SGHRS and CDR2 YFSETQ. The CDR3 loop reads CASSLGAKDRQETQYF. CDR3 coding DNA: TGCGCCAGCAGCCTGGGTGCCAAAGACAGGCAAGAGACCCAGTACTTC.

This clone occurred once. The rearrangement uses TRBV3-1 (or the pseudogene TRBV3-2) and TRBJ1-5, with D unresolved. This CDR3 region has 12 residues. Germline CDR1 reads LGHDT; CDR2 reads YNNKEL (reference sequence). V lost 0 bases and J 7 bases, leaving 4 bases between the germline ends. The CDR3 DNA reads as TGTGCCAGCAGCCAAGATAGACAGCCCCAGCATTTT. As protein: CASSQDRQPQHF.

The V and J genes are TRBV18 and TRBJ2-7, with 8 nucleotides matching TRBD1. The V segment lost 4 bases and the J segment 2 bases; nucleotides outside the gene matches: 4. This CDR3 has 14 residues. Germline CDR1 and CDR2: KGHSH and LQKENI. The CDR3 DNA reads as TGTGCCAGCTCACAGGGACAGGAGACCTACGAGCAGTACTTC. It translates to CASSQGQETYEQYF.

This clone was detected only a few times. The CDR3 here is CASSRLRRGDSNQPQHF. The CDR3 DNA is TGTGCCAGTAGTCGTTTGCGGCGGGGGGATAGCAATCAGCCCCAGCATTTT. The genes are TRBV19 and TRBJ1-5; TRBD1 is a possible D gene (5 bases). The germline V gene has CDR1 LNHDA and CDR2 SQIVND (reference sequence). Trimming cost V 5 bases and J 0 bases, with 17 bases left between them. CDR3 length: 17 amino acids.

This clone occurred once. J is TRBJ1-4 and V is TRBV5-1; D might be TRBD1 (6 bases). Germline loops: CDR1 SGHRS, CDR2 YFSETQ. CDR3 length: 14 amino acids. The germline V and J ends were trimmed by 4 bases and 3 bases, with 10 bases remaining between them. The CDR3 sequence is CASSGGAANEKLFF. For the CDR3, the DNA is TGCGCCAGCAGCGGGGGGGCTGCTAATGAAAAACTGTTTTTT.

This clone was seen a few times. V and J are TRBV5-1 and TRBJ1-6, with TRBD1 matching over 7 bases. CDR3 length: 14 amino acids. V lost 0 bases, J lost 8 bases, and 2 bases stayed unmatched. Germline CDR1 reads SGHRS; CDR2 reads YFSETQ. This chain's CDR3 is CASSLAGQYSPLHF. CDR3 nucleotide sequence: TGCGCCAGCAGCTTGGCGGGACAGTATTCACCCCTCCACTTT. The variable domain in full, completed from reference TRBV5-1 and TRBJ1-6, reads KAGVTQTPRYLIKTRGQQVTLSCSPISGHRSVSWYQQTPGQGLQFLFEYFSETQRNKGNFPGRFSGRQFSNSRSEMNVSTLELGDSALYLCASSLAGQYSPLHFGNGTRLTVT.

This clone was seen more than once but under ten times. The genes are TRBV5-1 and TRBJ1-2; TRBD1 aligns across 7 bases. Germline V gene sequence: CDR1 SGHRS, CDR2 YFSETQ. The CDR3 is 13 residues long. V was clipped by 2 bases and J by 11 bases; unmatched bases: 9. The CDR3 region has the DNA TGCGCCAGCAGCTTTGGTGAGACAGGGTGGTACACCTTC. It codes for CASSFGETGWYTF.

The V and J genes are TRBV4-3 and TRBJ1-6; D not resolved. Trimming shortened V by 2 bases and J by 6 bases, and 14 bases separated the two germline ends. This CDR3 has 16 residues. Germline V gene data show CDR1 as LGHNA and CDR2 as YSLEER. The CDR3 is CASSQLEFRSNSPLHF. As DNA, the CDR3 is TGCGCCAGCAGCCAACTTGAGTTCAGGTCTAATTCACCCCTCCACTTT.

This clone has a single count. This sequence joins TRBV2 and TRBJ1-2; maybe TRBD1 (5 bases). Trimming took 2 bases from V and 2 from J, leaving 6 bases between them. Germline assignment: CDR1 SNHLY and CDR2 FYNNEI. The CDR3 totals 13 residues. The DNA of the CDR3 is TGTGCCAGCAGTGAAAGGGGAAACTATGGCTACACCTTC. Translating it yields CASSERGNYGYTF.

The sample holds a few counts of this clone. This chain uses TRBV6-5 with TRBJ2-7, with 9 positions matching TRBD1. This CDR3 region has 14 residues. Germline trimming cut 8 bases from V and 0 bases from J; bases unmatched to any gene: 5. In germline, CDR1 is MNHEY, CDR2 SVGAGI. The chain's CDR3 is CASEDRGSSYEQYF. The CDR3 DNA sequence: TGTGCCAGCGAGGACAGGGGAAGCTCCTACGAGCAGTACTTC.

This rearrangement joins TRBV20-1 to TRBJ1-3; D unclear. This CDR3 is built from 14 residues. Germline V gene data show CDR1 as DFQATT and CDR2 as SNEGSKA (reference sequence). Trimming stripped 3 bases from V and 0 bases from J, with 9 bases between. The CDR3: CSASSLSSGNTIYF. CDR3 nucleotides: TGCAGTGCTAGTAGTCTAAGCTCTGGAAACACCATATATTTT.

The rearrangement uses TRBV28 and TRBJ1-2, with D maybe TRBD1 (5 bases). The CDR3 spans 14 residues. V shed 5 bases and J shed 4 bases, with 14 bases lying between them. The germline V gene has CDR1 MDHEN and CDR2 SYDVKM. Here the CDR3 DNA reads TGTGCCAGCAGTCCTGGGGGGAAACCCTATGGCTACACCTTC. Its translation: CASSPGGKPYGYTF.